These 25 T cell receptor beta chains came from one sample sequenced in a study of tumor and adjacent non-tumor tissue in lung cancer. The template was RNA from unsorted bulk tissue. A modified ARM-PCR protocol with three rounds of nested PCR amplified TCRbeta. Using its own MiXCR run on the multiplex PCR reads, TCRdb lists one record per CDR3 protein. The sample includes fewer than 100,000 distinct CDR3 sequences, 55% to 80% of them seen just once. Sequencing input: lung tumor tissue. Receptors originate from a woman in her thirties or forties with non-small cell lung cancer.

Points on this clonotype: The junction does not match germline at one end; this may be a read error. The rearrangement uses TRBV6-5 and TRBJ2-7; D possibly matches TRBD1 or TRBD2 (5 bases each). CDR3 length equals 13 residues. CDR1 is MNHEY and CDR2 is SVGAGI in the germline V gene. The CDR3 sequence is CASRKPGTYERYF. CDR3 bases: TGTGCCAGCAGGAAGCCGGGGACCTATGAGCGGTACTTC.

About this clonotype: The germline gene is not matched at one end of the junction; a read error may be the cause. The chain links TRBV6-5 to TRBJ2-7; TRBD1 is a possible D gene (7 bases). The CDR3 is made up of 13 amino acids. CDR1 is MNHEY and CDR2 is SVGAGI in the germline V gene. CDR3 DNA sequence: TGTGCCAGCTGGGGGGACAGCTCCAACGAGCAGTACTTC. Residues: CASWGDSSNEQYF.

This clonotype was seen more than once but under ten times. At one of its ends the junction is not consistent with the germline gene, which may arise from a read error. The V and J genes are TRBV29-1 and TRBJ1-1, with TRBD1 as a possible D gene (5 bases). This CDR3 has 14 residues. In germline, CDR1 is SQVTM, CDR2 ANQGSEA. The CDR3 sequence: CSPITPGGSTEVFF. DNA of the CDR3: TGTAGCCCAATTACCCCCGGGGGGAGTACTGAAGTTTTCTTT.

This clonotype was found many times. The CDR3 sequence is CASSRLTGSRETQYF. CDR3 coding DNA: TGCGCCAGCAGCCGTCTGACAGGGAGCCGGGAGACCCAGTACTTC. The V call is TRBV5-1, the J call TRBJ2-5; 7 bases are shared with TRBD1. The CDR3 extends over 15 amino acids. V was clipped by 4 bases and J by 5 bases; unmatched bases: 11. The V gene's germline CDR1 is SGHRS and CDR2 YFSETQ.

The chain uses TRBV11-2 and TRBJ2-5; possibly TRBD2 for D (5 bases). CDR1 SGHAT and CDR2 FQNNGV come from the germline V gene. This CDR3 comprises 15 residues. CDR3 protein: CNSSLATGVGETQYF. The CDR3, as DNA: TGTAACAGCAGCCTAGCCACCGGGGTAGGAGAGACCCAGTACTTC.

Concerning this clonotype itself: A much larger clone lies a single base off, so this may be a read error. The chain carries TRBV20-1 and TRBJ2-1; D may be TRBD2 (6 bases). CDR3 length: 12 amino acids. Between the trimmed V and J ends, which lost 2 bases and 9 bases, there was a span of 11 bases. Germline V lookup: CDR1 DFQATT, CDR2 SNEGSKA (reference sequence). Here the CDR3 reads CSARSNSGEQFF. CDR3 nucleotide sequence: TGCAGTGCTAGATCGAATAGCGGTGAGCAGTTCTTC.

The chain uses TRBV7-9 and TRBJ2-7, with a possible D match to TRBD1 (5 bases). This CDR3 contains 16 residues. The germline CDR1 and CDR2 sequences are SEHNR and FQNEAQ (reference sequence). Trimming took 1 base from V and 4 from J, leaving 17 bases between them. DNA of the CDR3: TGTGCCAGCAGCTTAGAAGGCAGGGCTGGGGCGTACGAGCAGTACTTC. Amino acid sequence: CASSLEGRAGAYEQYF. The whole variable domain, remainder taken from reference TRBV7-9 and TRBJ2-7, is DTGVSQNPRHKITKRGQNVTFRCDPISEHNRLYWYRQTLGQGPEFLTYFQNEAQLEKSRLLSDRFSAERPKGSFSTLEIQRTEQGDSAMYLCASSLEGRAGAYEQYFGPGTRLTVT.

As concerns this clonotype: The junction and the germline gene differ at one end; a read error may be behind it. This sequence joins TRBV11-2 and TRBJ1-1, with D possibly being TRBD1 (6 bases). CDR1 and CDR2 from the germline V gene are SGHAT and FQNNGV. This CDR3 comprises 13 residues. This CDR3 is CASNFTGNTEVFF. As DNA, the CDR3 is TGTGCTAGCAACTTCACAGGGAACACTGAAGTTTTCTTT.

A word on this clonotype: A read error is possible here, since a much larger clone lies one base away. The rearrangement links TRBV30 to TRBJ1-3; no clear D gene. Trimming removed 2 bases from V and 4 bases from J, with 15 bases in between. In germline, CDR1 is GTSNPN, CDR2 SVGIG (reference sequence). The CDR3 runs 15 residues. CDR3 bases: TGTGCCTGGAGTATAAGGATAGGGCCCGGAAACACCATATATTTT. This translates into CAWSIRIGPGNTIYF.

This clonotype was observed once. One end of the junction does not line up with germline, which may come from a read error. The chain employs TRBV4-2 and TRBJ2-3; 14 nucleotides align to TRBD2. The germline CDR1 and CDR2 sequences are LGHNA and YNFKEQ. The CDR3 has 19 amino acids. The CDR3 coding sequence is TGTGACAGCAGCCAAGATTACGGGACTAGCGGGAGTATCCCAGATACGCAGTATTTT. Its protein product is CDSSQDYGTSGSIPDTQYF.

The chain links TRBV11-2 to TRBJ2-7; TRBD2 agrees at 8 bases. Germline trimming cut 4 bases from V and 12 bases from J; bases unmatched to any gene: 14. The CDR3 totals 14 residues. Germline CDR1 and CDR2: SGHAT and FQNNGV. The chain's CDR3 is CASSSGAGVFVRYF. CDR3 nucleotide sequence: TGTGCCAGCAGCTCCGGAGCGGGAGTCTTCGTGCGGTACTTC. The whole variable domain, filled in from reference TRBV11-2 and TRBJ2-7, reads EAGVAQSPRYKIIEKRQSVAFWCNPISGHATLYWYQQILGQGPKLLIQFQNNGVVDDSQLPKDRFSAERLKGVDSTLKIQPAKLEDSAVYLCASSSGAGVFVRYFGPGTRLTVT.

This clonotype was seen only a few times. This sequence may be a read error, since a much larger clone differs from it by one base. The chain has TRBV29-1 and TRBJ1-2; D is unresolved. Between the trimmed V and J ends, which lost 2 bases and 13 bases, there was a span of 20 bases. The germline V gene encodes CDR1 SQVTM and CDR2 ANQGSEA. The CDR3 consists of 13 residues. The CDR3 coding sequence is TGCAGCGTTGAATCTCCGGACGGCTATGACTGCACCTTC. Translation: CSVESPDGYDCTF.

This chain joins TRBV11-2 and TRBJ2-5, with D tentatively TRBD1 (5 bases). CDR1 is SGHAT, CDR2 FQNNGV, per germline. The CDR3 sequence is 15 residues long. The ends were cut back, 8 bases at V and 2 bases at J, with 18 bases in the middle. CDR3 residues: CASANFGQAQETQYF. CDR3 sequence (DNA): TGTGCCAGCGCCAATTTCGGACAAGCACAAGAGACCCAGTACTTC.

The chain's CDR3 is CASKIDTLGEKLFF. The CDR3 coding sequence is TGTGCCAGCAAAATCGACACCTTGGGTGAAAAACTGTTTTTT. This rearrangement joins TRBV28 to TRBJ1-4, with D unclear. Trimming took off 7 bases at V and 7 bases at J, with 16 bases between the two ends. CDR3 length: 14 amino acids. Germline V gene sequence: CDR1 MDHEN, CDR2 SYDVKM.

Comment on this clonotype: As the CDR3 is not closed by the conserved phenylalanine or tryptophan, this likely results from a read error. V gene TRBV30 combines with J gene TRBJ2-1; 7 bases align to TRBD2. The V gene's germline CDR1 is GTSNPN and CDR2 SVGIG (reference sequence). CDR3 size: 13 residues. The CDR3 DNA reads as TGTGCCTGGAGTGTACTAGCGAGACATGAACAGTTCTTA. Protein sequence: CAWSVLARHEQFL.

As regards this clonotype: Sequence at one end of the junction differs from germline and may be a read error. This chain links TRBV7-9 with TRBJ2-6; maybe TRBD1 (5 bases). In germline, CDR1 is SEHNR, CDR2 FQNEAQ (reference sequence). There are 20 residues in the CDR3. Here the CDR3 reads CTSSRYLETSQRSGASVLTF. The CDR3, as DNA: TGTACCAGCAGTCGATATCTCGAGACAAGCCAACGCTCTGGGGCCAGCGTCCTGACTTTC.

As regards this clonotype: Mismatch with germline at one junction end may stem from a read error. V and J are TRBV6-1 and TRBJ2-7; the D is unclear. The CDR3 loop spans 14 amino acids. Germline CDR1 MNHNS, CDR2 SASEGT. The CDR3 bases are TGCACCAGCAGTGTACGACCTTCTTATTACGGGCAGTACTTC. Amino acids: CTSSVRPSYYGQYF.

The chain combines TRBV20-1 with TRBJ2-7; D might be TRBD2 (8 bases). The germline V gene encodes CDR1 DFQATT and CDR2 SNEGSKA (reference sequence). This CDR3 spans 14 amino acids. Deletions cut 6 bases from V and 4 bases from J, with 19 bases between. The CDR3 reads CSAHPIAGQYEQYF. The CDR3 DNA reads TGCAGTGCCCACCCTATAGCGGGACAGTACGAGCAGTACTTC.

As concerns this clonotype: A much larger clone lies a single base off, so this may be a read error. This chain uses TRBV5-1 with TRBJ2-3; D could derive from TRBD1 or TRBD2 (5 bases each). Germline CDR1 and CDR2: SGHRS and YFSETQ. The CDR3 spans 15 residues. The CDR3 sequence is CASSFRDRGTDMQYF. The CDR3 DNA sequence: TGCGCCAGCAGCTTCCGGGACCGCGGCACAGATATGCAGTATTTT.

A single count supports this clonotype. The junction does not match germline at one end; this may be a read error. The chain joins TRBV11-1 to TRBJ2-1; tentatively, D is TRBD1 or TRBD2 (6 bases each). CDR1 is SGHAT, CDR2 FQDESV, per germline (reference sequence). CDR3 length: 15 residues. The CDR3 loop is CTSGLGGLGATEQFF. In DNA form, the CDR3 reads TGTACCAGCGGCCTGGGGGGCCTAGGGGCTACTGAGCAGTTCTTC. Drawing the rest from reference TRBV11-1 and TRBJ2-1, the complete variable domain is EAEVAQSPRYKITEKSQAVAFWCDPISGHATLYWYRQILGQGPELLVQFQDESVVDDSQLPKDRFSAERLKGVDSTLKIQPAELGDSAMYLCTSGLGGLGATEQFFGPGTRLTVL.

Note on this clonotype: This CDR3 is missing its conserved last phenylalanine or tryptophan, likely due to a read error. The chain employs TRBV6-6 and TRBJ1-4; D gene uncertain. V was pared by 9 bases and J by 5 bases, with 13 bases between. CDR3 size: 13 residues. Germline-derived CDR1 and CDR2 are MNHNY and SVGAGI (reference sequence). CDR3 sequence: CASNCKMNEKLFI. Here the CDR3 DNA reads TGTGCCAGTAATTGCAAGATGAATGAAAAACTGTTTATT.

Details on this clonotype: The junction departs from germline at one end; a sequencing error may be responsible. The chain recombines TRBV5-1 with TRBJ2-3; a weak D match, TRBD2 (9 bases). Looked up from germline, CDR1 is SGHRS and CDR2 is YFSETQ. CDR3 size: 15 residues. CDR3 nucleotide sequence: TGCGCCGGCAGTACAGGGGGTAGCGGGGGAGATACGCAGTATTTT. Its protein product is CAGSTGGSGGDTQYF.

CDR3: CASNRTGQLTKNIQYF. Here the CDR3 DNA reads TGTGCCAGCAACCGAACGGGACAGCTAACCAAAAACATTCAGTACTTC. The chain links TRBV11-3 to TRBJ2-4; 7 nucleotides match TRBD1. The CDR3 runs 16 residues. CDR1 is SGHNT and CDR2 is YENEEA in the germline V gene. Trimming removed 7 bases from V and 2 bases from J; junction bases left unmatched: 11.

In regard to this clonotype: The junction departs from germline at one end; a sequencing error may be responsible. The V call is TRBV6-9, the J call TRBJ2-3, with 14 bases lining up with TRBD2. The CDR3 spans 16 residues. Germline assignment: CDR1 MNHGY and CDR2 SVAAGI. The chain's CDR3 is CVSTKTSGRVTYTQYF. CDR3 sequence (DNA): TGTGTCAGCACCAAGACTAGCGGGAGGGTCACATATACGCAGTATTTT.

Note on this clonotype: The junction departs from the called germline gene at one end, perhaps through a read error. The chain links TRBV10-3 to TRBJ2-1; D unclear. The CDR3 totals 15 residues. Germline V gene sequence: CDR1 ENHRY, CDR2 SYGVKD. The CDR3 sequence: CAMSESVGFWNEQFF. In DNA, the CDR3 is TGTGCCATGAGTGAGTCCGTAGGATTTTGGAATGAGCAATTCTTC.